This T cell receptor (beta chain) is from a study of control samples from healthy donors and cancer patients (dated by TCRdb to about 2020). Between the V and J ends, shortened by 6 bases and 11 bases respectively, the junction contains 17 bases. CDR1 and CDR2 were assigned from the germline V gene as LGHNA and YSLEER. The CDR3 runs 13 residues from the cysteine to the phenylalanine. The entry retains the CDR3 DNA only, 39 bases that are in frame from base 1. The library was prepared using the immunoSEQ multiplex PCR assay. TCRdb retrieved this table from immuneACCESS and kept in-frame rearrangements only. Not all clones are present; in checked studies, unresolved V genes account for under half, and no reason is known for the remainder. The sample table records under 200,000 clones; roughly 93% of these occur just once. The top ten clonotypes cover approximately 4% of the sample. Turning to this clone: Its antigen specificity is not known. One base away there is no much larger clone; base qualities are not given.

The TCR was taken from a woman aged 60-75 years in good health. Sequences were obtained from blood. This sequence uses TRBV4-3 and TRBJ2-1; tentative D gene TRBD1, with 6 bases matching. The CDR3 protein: CASSGQTEDKQFF. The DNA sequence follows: TGCGCCAGCAGTGGACAGACAGAAGATAAGCAGTTCTTC.